This TCR beta chain comes out of a study of blood T cell repertoires in COVID-19. The overall study: Sites in the United States, Italy and Spain provided acute and convalescent COVID-19 samples. Sample material is recorded as cDNA or gDNA derived from T cells, B-cell-depleted T cells, or PBMCs.

Germline V gives CDR1 MNHEY, CDR2 SMNVEV (reference sequence). The CDR3 covers 15 residues. Trimming removed 7 bases from V and 6 bases from J; junction bases left unmatched: 14. Source study methods: Amplified reference gene primers provided the basis for estimating nucleated cell counts. The data were produced by immunoSEQ multiplex PCR, yet TCRdb's version contains in-frame clones alone and is incomplete. V and J calls and clone size are copied from that table; D and trimming were computed from the DNA. The repertoire holds some 220,000 clones, with 75% to 90% as singletons. Seattle cases were enrolled at active infection and followed longitudinally.

V is TRBV27 and J is TRBJ1-2, with TRBD1 identical over 7 bases. The sequenced material came from peripheral blood. The sequence came from a woman between 65 and 79 years old with COVID-19, enrolled during active disease. Here the CDR3 DNA reads TGTGCCAGCAAATCTATAGGGGGCTCGGGTGATGGCTACACCTTC. Protein product: CASKSIGGSGDGYTF.